This T cell receptor (beta chain) was recovered during a study of blood T cell repertoires in COVID-19. At the level of the study: COVID-19 samples from acute and convalescent phases originated in the United States, Italy and Spain. T cells, B-cell-depleted T cells, or PBMCs supplied cDNA or gDNA.

V shed 3 bases, J shed 2 bases, and the junction held 4 bases outside the gene matches. The CDR3 contains 15 residues. Germline V lookup: CDR1 ENHRY, CDR2 SYGVKD. In the study's own analysis: Cell counts per sample came from amplifying reference gene primers. Assay used: immunoSEQ multiplex PCR; TCRdb lists only in-frame clones, some missing. That table is the source of V, J and clone size, and D and trimming were worked out from the DNA. The repertoire includes around 450,000 clones, around nine tenths of them detected once, and over 4% sits in the top ten. The chain carries TRBV10-3 and TRBJ2-3, with 8 bases fitting TRBD1. This sequence originates from a young woman with acute or convalescent COVID-19. The sample comprised peripheral blood. The CDR3 is CAISDSDRDTDTQYF. Here the CDR3 DNA reads TGTGCCATCAGTGATTCGGACAGGGACACAGATACGCAGTATTTT.